The present entry profiles one TCR beta chain with its context. Other nucleotide sequences from this sample produce the same CDR3. This sample was included in a study of CD8+ T cells in alopecia areata. cDNA reverse transcribed from extracted RNA served as the sequencing template. The protocol was immunoSEQ multiplex PCR, while the TCRdb copy is restricted to in-frame clones and leaves out a portion. The sample lists about 200,000 clones, under 80% occurring once. Treatment meaning: oral pan-JAK inhibitor, 5-10 mg twice daily. Deletions cut 1 base from V and 7 bases from J, with 11 bases between. CDR1 and CDR2 from the germline V gene are SQVTM and ANQGSEA. This CDR3 region has 13 residues.

The V and J genes are TRBV29-1 and TRBJ1-5; D possibly corresponds to TRBD1 (6 bases). The source of this sequence is a human donor with alopecia areata. Sequences were derived from CD4+ T cells sorted from blood, sampled at week 49, from a patient treated with tofacitinib. The CDR3: CSVEGGAGQPQHF. The CDR3 DNA sequence: TGCAGCGTTGAAGGGGGGGCCGGGCAGCCCCAGCATTTT.